Sequencing of this T cell receptor (beta chain) was carried out in a study of blood T cells in healthy people across ages. Findings of the study overall: Fewer expanded clones and more diversity marked long-lived versus aged donors.

Combining a sample-barcoded 5' primer with a J-beta primer mix, a second PCR ran for about 7 to 12 cycles. Tagging of each cDNA molecule was performed by a template-switch adaptor with 12 random nucleotides. TCRdb analysed the 5' RACE reads with MiXCR anew, one entry per CDR3 protein. The profile covers more than 750,000 distinct CDR3 sequences, with 25% to 30% appearing a single time and 10% taken by the ten largest. This clonotype was recorded a few times. The antigen remains undetermined. This sample also belongs to another study, concerning T cells of mothers and their children. As reported in that work: The study recruited a few healthy Caucasian mothers and their six children as donors.

Sequenced material: blood. The origin of this receptor is a woman aged 40 to 55 in good health.

The CDR3 sequence is CSADYSSYNSPLHF. The CDR3 bases are TGCAGTGCCGATTACAGCTCCTATAATTCACCCCTCCACTTT. The rearrangement joins TRBV20-1 to TRBJ1-6; no clear D. Trimming pared 6 bases from V and 0 bases from J, leaving 9 bases between. This CDR3 has 14 residues. Germline V gene data show CDR1 as DFQATT and CDR2 as SNEGSKA (reference sequence).